The 21 T cell receptor beta chains presented below share a single source sample, sequenced in a study of cytomegalovirus exposure and HLA in healthy donors. Primers: 60 Vbeta forward and 13 Jbeta reverse. The repertoire was sequenced with immunoSEQ multiplex PCR; TCRdb's copy has only in-frame clones and lacks some. The sample holds 110,000 to 150,000 clones, roughly 80% seen once. Sequencing was carried out using PBMCs. These receptors were taken from a male donor in good health and CMV-seronegative.

This clone has more than one count but fewer than ten. The V and J genes are TRBV7-9 and TRBJ1-5; D call uncertain. V lost 1 base to trimming and J lost 4 bases, with 17 bases between them. This CDR3 region has 17 residues. The germline CDR1 and CDR2 sequences are SEHNR and FQNEAQ (reference sequence). The chain's CDR3 is CASSLEATGKGNQPQHF. CDR3 bases: TGTGCCAGCAGCTTAGAGGCGACGGGAAAGGGTAATCAGCCCCAGCATTTT.

This sequence joins TRBV11-2 and TRBJ2-7, with TRBD1 identical over 8 bases. Germline trimming cut 1 base from V and 5 bases from J; bases unmatched to any gene: 4. Germline-derived CDR1 and CDR2 are SGHAT and FQNNGV. The CDR3 sequence is 14 residues long. The CDR3 sequence: CASSLGRGPHEQYF. The CDR3, as DNA: TGTGCCAGCAGCTTAGGCAGGGGGCCGCACGAGCAGTACTTC.

The chain links TRBV19 to TRBJ2-1, with 11 positions matching TRBD2. Trimming removed 6 bases from V and 7 bases from J; junction bases left unmatched: 11. The CDR3 runs to 16 residues. The germline V gene encodes CDR1 LNHDA and CDR2 SQIVND (reference sequence). CDR3 loop: CASRTVAGGKWNEQFF. CDR3 sequence (DNA): TGTGCCAGTAGAACAGTAGCGGGAGGGAAGTGGAATGAGCAGTTCTTC.

This clone was recorded once. The CDR3 loop reads CASSGQTSGVAYEQYF. The CDR3 DNA reads TGTGCCAGCAGCGGCCAGACTAGCGGGGTTGCCTACGAGCAGTACTTC. V gene TRBV9 combines with J gene TRBJ2-7; TRBD2 matches 11 bases. Germline V CDR1 and CDR2: SGDLS, YYNGEE. V lost 3 bases and J lost 2; bases outside the gene matches: 7. This CDR3 has 16 amino acids.

V and J are TRBV19 and TRBJ1-1; D not certain. The CDR3 is made up of 14 amino acids. With 7 bases removed from V and 0 bases from J, the gap between germline ends came to 12 bases. The germline CDR1 and CDR2 sequences are LNHDA and SQIVND (reference sequence). The chain's CDR3 is CASNPVLMNTEAFF. CDR3 nucleotides: TGTGCCAGTAACCCGGTCCTTATGAACACTGAAGCTTTCTTT.

J is TRBJ2-1 and V is TRBV7-2; 8 bases fit TRBD2. The CDR3 loop spans 18 amino acids. The V and J ends lost 5 bases and 5 bases, in that order; junction bases with no gene match: 17. CDR1 and CDR2 from the germline V gene are SGHTA and FQGNSA. CDR3 sequence reads: CASSPFRPGLVVHNEQFF. The DNA for the CDR3 is TGTGCCAGCAGCCCCTTTAGACCGGGACTAGTGGTCCACAATGAGCAGTTCTTC.

This clone was detected once. V usage is TRBV6-5 and J usage is TRBJ2-2, with D unclear. The CDR3 consists of 13 residues. Trimming took 2 bases from V and 6 from J, leaving 7 bases between them. Germline V lookup: CDR1 MNHEY, CDR2 SVGAGI. The CDR3 region is CASSYPSAGELFF. CDR3 DNA sequence: TGTGCCAGCAGTTACCCCTCCGCCGGGGAGCTGTTTTTT.

This chain uses TRBV5-1 with TRBJ1-6; 10 bases map to TRBD1. V trimming: 5 bases; J trimming: 7 bases; junction bases outside the gene matches: 6. The CDR3 runs to 15 residues. From germline, CDR1 is SGHRS and CDR2 YFSETQ. The CDR3 bases are TGCGCCAGCAGAGTCCCGGGACAGGGGAATTCACCCCTCCACTTT. The encoded protein is CASRVPGQGNSPLHF.

The J gene is TRBJ2-3, the V gene TRBV28; TRBD2 matches 12 bases. Germline lookup yields CDR1 MDHEN and CDR2 SYDVKM. V was pared by 6 bases and J by 4 bases, with 8 bases of the junction left unmatched. The CDR3 length is 16 residues. CDR3: CASSPRLAGAADTQYF. CDR3 coding DNA: TGTGCCAGCAGCCCTCGACTAGCGGGAGCGGCAGATACGCAGTATTTT.

This chain links TRBV18 with TRBJ2-1, with D hard to call. V was clipped by 0 bases and J by 6 bases, with 9 bases between them. Germline values: CDR1 KGHSH, CDR2 LQKENI. CDR3 length: 14 amino acids. CDR3: CASSPPAGSNEQFF. In DNA, the CDR3 is TGTGCCAGCTCACCACCGGCAGGCAGCAATGAGCAGTTCTTC.

The CDR3: CAWSARRRTEAFF. The CDR3 DNA sequence: TGTGCCTGGAGTGCAAGGAGGCGGACTGAAGCTTTCTTT. V gene TRBV30 combines with J gene TRBJ1-1; the D is unclear. The germline gives CDR1 GTSNPN, CDR2 SVGIG (reference sequence). This CDR3 has 13 residues. V gave up 1 base and J gave up 5 bases, with 11 bases separating them.

The chain uses TRBV6-1 and TRBJ2-1; 12 nucleotides match TRBD2. CDR3 length equals 17 residues. With V trimmed by 2 bases and J by 9 bases, 11 bases remained unmatched. Per the germline V gene, CDR1 is MNHNS and CDR2 is SASEGT. The CDR3: CASSERRLAGGVGEQFF. The CDR3 nucleotides read TGTGCCAGCAGTGAACGGCGGCTAGCGGGGGGGGTTGGTGAGCAGTTCTTC.

The J gene is TRBJ1-1, the V gene TRBV28, with TRBD1 as a possible D gene (5 bases). The V end was cut by 6 bases, the J end by 10 bases, with 24 bases between. CDR1 and CDR2 (germline): MDHEN, SYDVKM. CDR3 size: 15 residues. This chain's CDR3 is CASSSPWEQALRAFF. CDR3 in DNA: TGTGCCAGCAGCTCTCCGTGGGAACAGGCCCTCAGAGCTTTCTTT.

The rearrangement uses TRBV28 and TRBJ2-3; D is possibly TRBD2 (6 bases). The CDR3 loop spans 14 amino acids. The V gene's germline CDR1 is MDHEN and CDR2 SYDVKM. Trimming took 7 bases from V and 2 from J, leaving 13 bases between them. The chain's CDR3 is CASMDYINTDTQYF. Written as DNA, the CDR3 is TGTGCCAGCATGGACTACATAAACACAGATACGCAGTATTTT. The whole variable domain, filled in from reference TRBV28 and TRBJ2-3, reads DVKVTQSSRYLVKRTGEKVFLECVQDMDHENMFWYRQDPGLGLRLIYFSYDVKMKEKGDIPEGYSVSREKKERFSLILESASTNQTSMYLCASMDYINTDTQYFGPGTRLTVL.

The rearrangement uses TRBV19 and TRBJ2-1; TRBD1 matches at 9 bases. This CDR3 comprises 15 residues. Trimming took 6 bases from V and 4 from J; bases not matched to a gene: 7. Germline CDR1 LNHDA, CDR2 SQIVND (reference sequence). Written as DNA, the CDR3 is TGTGCCAGTAGCACCGGACAGGGGCCATACAATGAGCAGTTCTTC. This codes for CASSTGQGPYNEQFF.

This clone was seen only once. The chain uses TRBV4-1 and TRBJ2-5, with D possibly TRBD2 on 6 matching bases. Germline lookup yields CDR1 MGHRA and CDR2 YSYEKL. The V and J ends lost 0 bases and 9 bases respectively, with 17 bases between them. This CDR3 region has 15 residues. The CDR3 is CASSQENHGGVAQYF. The CDR3 nucleotides are TGCGCCAGCAGCCAAGAGAACCATGGAGGGGTGGCCCAGTACTTC.

This clone turned up a few times. V gene TRBV28 combines with J gene TRBJ1-1; a possible D gene is TRBD1 (5 bases). CDR1 is MDHEN and CDR2 is SYDVKM in the germline V gene. This CDR3 comprises 15 residues. Trimming took off 3 bases at V and 2 bases at J, with 13 bases between the two ends. The CDR3 reads CASSFLDRPNTEAFF. In nucleotides, the CDR3 is TGTGCCAGCAGTTTTCTAGACAGACCTAACACTGAAGCTTTCTTT.

This clone occurred once. The chain combines TRBV5-6 with TRBJ1-2; weak D call: TRBD1 (5 bases). The CDR3 covers 14 residues. Germline loops: CDR1 SGHDT, CDR2 YYEEEE. Trimming cost V 0 bases and J 4 bases, with 10 bases left between them. The CDR3: CASSLESGIYGYTF. CDR3 coding DNA: TGTGCCAGCAGCTTGGAGTCAGGGATCTATGGCTACACCTTC.

This chain connects TRBV7-2 to TRBJ1-1, with unresolved D. There are 13 residues in the CDR3. Germline lookup yields CDR1 SGHTA and CDR2 FQGNSA. V lost 2 bases, J lost 4 bases, and 8 bases lay in between. CDR3 coding DNA: TGTGCCAGCAGCTTAACCCGACTCACTGAAGCTTTCTTT. Translating gives CASSLTRLTEAFF.

The J gene is TRBJ1-1, the V gene TRBV27; D uncertain. Germline V gene lookup returns CDR1 MNHEY and CDR2 SMNVEV (reference sequence). The CDR3 runs to 14 residues. Trimming cost V 3 bases and J 5 bases, with 13 bases left between them. The CDR3 DNA reads as TGTGCCAGCAGTTTTCTTACCCGAGAGACTGAAGCTTTCTTT. Protein product: CASSFLTRETEAFF.

The sample holds one count of this clone. The chain uses TRBV4-2 and TRBJ1-1, with unresolved D. This CDR3 spans 15 amino acids. V was cut by 2 bases and J by 4 bases, with 14 bases left in between. Germline-derived CDR1 and CDR2 are LGHNA and YNFKEQ. The CDR3 protein is CASSQSRASSTEAFF. DNA of the CDR3: TGTGCCAGCAGCCAATCGCGGGCCTCATCCACTGAAGCTTTCTTT.